The 32 T cell receptor beta chains presented below share a single source sample, sequenced in a study of blood T cell dynamics during melanoma immunotherapy (dated by TCRdb to 2019 to 2021). The time point tag for this specimen amounts to: pre-treatment baseline. Libraries were prepared through the immunoSEQ multiplex PCR assay. This immuneACCESS table, as held by TCRdb, lists in-frame sequences with V and J called but not all clones. Of the missing ones, under half trace to an unresolved V gene in checked studies; the others have no known cause. The table for this sample lists more than 9,000 clones; approximately 86% of them were counted only once. Of the sample, about 11% is held by the ten largest clones. This sample comprised blood, obtained from a patient treated with checkpoint blockade. The receptors stem from a human donor with melanoma.

This CDR3 is CASSQGTGASNEKLFF. Written as DNA, the CDR3 is TGTGCCAGCAGCCAGGGGACAGGGGCGTCTAATGAAAAACTGTTTTTT. The chain is built from TRBV5-4 and TRBJ1-4; 10 bases are a match to TRBD1. Germline lookup yields CDR1 SGHNT and CDR2 YYREEE (reference sequence). The CDR3 consists of 16 residues. The ends lost 4 bases at V and 3 bases at J; junction bases unmatched: 6.

The gene calls are TRBV4-1 and TRBJ1-3; no clear D. Germline-derived CDR1 and CDR2 are MGHRA and YSYEKL. This CDR3 comprises 16 residues. V was trimmed by 1 base and J by 4 bases, leaving 14 bases between them. CDR3: CASSQGPPRTGNTIYF. CDR3 sequence (DNA): TGCGCCAGCAGCCAAGGGCCCCCCAGAACCGGAAACACCATATATTTT.

CDR3 protein: CASSLWGSNIQYF. In DNA, the CDR3 is TGTGCCAGCAGCTTATGGGGATCTAACATTCAGTACTTC. V is TRBV11-2 and J is TRBJ2-4; D remains unclear. The CDR3 contains 13 residues. Germline assignment: CDR1 SGHAT and CDR2 FQNNGV. Trimming removed 2 bases from V and 7 bases from J, with 9 bases in between.

This clone was recorded once. The rearrangement uses TRBV7-6 and TRBJ2-3, with D hard to call. The V end lost 1 base, the J end lost 6 bases, and 8 bases lay between the germline ends. Germline V gives CDR1 SGHVS, CDR2 FNYEAQ. The CDR3 spans 13 residues. In DNA, the CDR3 is TGTGCCAGCAGCTTAGAGGTATTGGATACGCAGTATTTT. This encodes CASSLEVLDTQYF.

The V and J genes are TRBV30 and TRBJ2-2; D is perhaps TRBD2 (6 bases). The CDR3 totals 15 residues. Between the trimmed V and J ends, which lost 3 bases and 1 base, there was a span of 12 bases. CDR1 is GTSNPN and CDR2 is SVGIG in the germline V gene (reference sequence). Here the CDR3 DNA reads TGTGCCTGGAGACCCCGGGGGTGGAACACCGGGGAGCTGTTTTTT. Translation gives CAWRPRGWNTGELFF.

This clone was detected once. V usage is TRBV5-8 and J usage is TRBJ1-6, with D possibly matching TRBD1 (5 bases). CDR3 length equals 11 residues. Per germline, CDR1 SGHTS and CDR2 YDEGEE. Between the trimmed V and J ends, which lost 4 bases and 18 bases, there was a span of 14 bases. CDR3 region: CASSPRQNPHF. CDR3 DNA: TGTGCCAGCAGCCCGCGACAGAATCCCCACTTT.

The rearrangement uses TRBV28 and TRBJ1-2; D is unresolved. With 6 bases removed from V and 3 bases from J, the gap between germline ends came to 8 bases. This CDR3 region has 12 residues. Germline lookup yields CDR1 MDHEN and CDR2 SYDVKM. CDR3 in DNA: TGTGCCAGCAGCTTGGGGTACTATGGCTACACCTTC. Protein product: CASSLGYYGYTF.

The gene calls are TRBV6-4 and TRBJ2-3; D perhaps matches TRBD2 (6 bases). CDR1 is MRHNA and CDR2 is SNTAGT in the germline V gene. The CDR3 spans 15 residues. Trimming cost V 2 bases and J 0 bases, with 9 bases left between them. CDR3 sequence reads: CASSDAGGSTDTQYF. CDR3 in DNA: TGTGCCAGCAGTGACGCAGGAGGGAGCACAGATACGCAGTATTTT.

V usage is TRBV25-1 and J usage is TRBJ1-6, with 7 bases fitting TRBD1. The CDR3 contains 16 residues. V was clipped by 3 bases and J by 7 bases; unmatched bases: 9. Per germline, CDR1 MGHDK and CDR2 SYGVNS. CDR3 residues: CASSEQGDRLNSPLHF. The CDR3 bases are TGTGCCAGCAGTGAGCAGGGGGATCGGCTAAATTCACCCCTCCACTTT.

The chain combines TRBV27 with TRBJ2-7; 8 bases are a match to TRBD2. The CDR3 sequence is 16 residues long. The germline CDR1 and CDR2 sequences are MNHEY and SMNVEV (reference sequence). Trimming removed 1 base from V and 2 bases from J; junction bases left unmatched: 7. CDR3 DNA sequence: TGTGCCAGCAGTTTATTCAGGGGCGGGGGGACCTACGAGCAGTACTTC. Translation: CASSLFRGGGTYEQYF.

V and J are TRBV11-3 and TRBJ1-6; D unclear. This CDR3 comprises 14 residues. CDR1 SGHNT and CDR2 YENEEA come from the germline V gene. Trimming shortened V by 1 base and J by 3 bases, and 4 bases separated the two germline ends. The CDR3 protein is CASSLGSYNSPLHF. As DNA, the CDR3 is TGTGCCAGCAGCTTAGGCAGCTATAATTCACCCCTCCACTTT.

This clone was picked up a small number of times. V gene TRBV5-1 combines with J gene TRBJ1-1; TRBD1 is a possible D gene (5 bases). This CDR3 region has 14 residues. Germline V gene data show CDR1 as SGHRS and CDR2 as YFSETQ. V was trimmed by 1 base and J by 4 bases, leaving 11 bases between them. The CDR3 loop is CASSLLGPGTEAFF. The CDR3 nucleotides read TGCGCCAGCAGCTTGTTGGGGCCGGGCACTGAAGCTTTCTTT.

This sequence joins TRBV10-3 and TRBJ2-3; no firm D call. The length of the CDR3 is 12 residues. Per the germline V gene, CDR1 is ENHRY and CDR2 is SYGVKD. Trimming removed 3 bases at V and 4 bases at J, with 5 bases between. The CDR3 DNA sequence: TGTGCCATCAGTGAAACCGCAGATACGCAGTATTTT. Encoded protein: CAISETADTQYF.

Here the CDR3 DNA reads TGTGCCAGTAGTATCGTGGGCAGAGGATCCACAGATACGCAGTATTTT. Residues: CASSIVGRGSTDTQYF. J is TRBJ2-3 and V is TRBV19; D remains ambiguous. Germline CDR1 reads LNHDA; CDR2 reads SQIVND (reference sequence). The V gene lost 3 bases and the J gene lost 2 bases, with 15 bases spanning the gap. The CDR3 covers 16 residues.

This clone showed up just a few times. The chain has TRBV6-5 and TRBJ1-1; a possible D gene is TRBD1 (6 bases). The CDR3 is 13 residues long. V lost 7 bases and J 5 bases, leaving 14 bases between the germline ends. CDR1 and CDR2 (germline): MNHEY, SVGAGI. CDR3 residues: CASNDRWRTEAFF. CDR3 nucleotides: TGTGCCAGCAACGACAGGTGGAGGACTGAAGCTTTCTTT.

The chain joins TRBV2 to TRBJ1-3; D gene ambiguous. This CDR3 has 15 amino acids. V lost 6 bases, J lost 0 bases, and 12 bases lay in between. Germline V gene data show CDR1 as SNHLY and CDR2 as FYNNEI. The CDR3 spells CASRPDFHSGNTIYF. CDR3 nucleotide sequence: TGTGCCAGCAGGCCAGACTTCCACTCTGGAAACACCATATATTTT. The whole variable domain, filled in from reference TRBV2 and TRBJ1-3, reads EPEVTQTPSHQVTQMGQEVILRCVPISNHLYFYWYRQILGQKVEFLVSFYNNEISEKSEIFDDQFSVERPDGSNFTLKIRSTKLEDSAMYFCASRPDFHSGNTIYFGEGSWLTVV.

The CDR3 DNA sequence: TGTGCCAGCAGTCGACAGGGGGCGGATGGCTACACCTTC. Its protein product is CASSRQGADGYTF. The chain combines TRBV6-6 with TRBJ1-2; TRBD1 matches 10 bases. Per the germline V gene, CDR1 is MNHNY and CDR2 is SVGAGI (reference sequence). The CDR3 sequence is 13 residues long. J lost 6 bases, V lost 5 bases, and 3 bases had no gene match.

This clone was counted once. The V call is TRBV6-1, the J call TRBJ1-3; D possibly corresponds to TRBD1 (5 bases). Germline-derived CDR1 and CDR2 are MNHNS and SASEGT. Trimming stripped 4 bases from V and 0 bases from J, with 10 bases between. CDR3 length equals 15 residues. The CDR3 sequence: CASSGGPSSGNTIYF. The CDR3 DNA follows: TGTGCCAGCAGTGGGGGACCGAGCTCTGGAAACACCATATATTTT.

The chain recombines TRBV5-4 with TRBJ1-6; 9 bases agree with TRBD1. V dropped 5 bases and J dropped 1; count of bases not matched to a gene: 4. Germline lookup yields CDR1 SGHNT and CDR2 YYREEE (reference sequence). The CDR3 contains 16 residues. The CDR3 region is CASRDRGASYNSPLHF. The CDR3 region has the DNA TGTGCCAGCAGGGACAGGGGTGCATCCTATAATTCACCCCTCCACTTT.

The chain combines TRBV6-1 with TRBJ1-2; possibly TRBD1 for D (5 bases). This CDR3 is built from 13 residues. The V gene lost 2 bases and the J gene lost 7 bases, with 11 bases spanning the gap. Germline-derived CDR1 and CDR2 are MNHNS and SASEGT. The CDR3 spells CASSENPGSGYTF. The CDR3 nucleotides are TGTGCCAGCAGTGAAAATCCAGGGTCTGGCTACACCTTC.

The sample holds one count of this clone. The chain uses TRBV7-6 and TRBJ1-1; D possibly corresponds to TRBD1 (5 bases). This CDR3 region has 15 residues. CDR1 SGHVS and CDR2 FNYEAQ come from the germline V gene. V shed 1 base and J shed 2 bases, with 11 bases lying between them. The CDR3, as DNA: TGTGCCAGCAGCTTAGTAGGCCAGGGCAACACTGAAGCTTTCTTT. It is translated as CASSLVGQGNTEAFF.

This chain links TRBV7-7 with TRBJ2-1, with TRBD1 matching over 12 bases. J was trimmed by 5 bases and V by 4 bases; bases with no gene match: 3. Germline V gives CDR1 SSHAT, CDR2 FNYEAQ (reference sequence). The CDR3 has 15 amino acids. The CDR3 DNA reads TGTGCCAGCAGCTCCGGGACAGGGGGCCACAATGAGCAGTTCTTC. It is translated as CASSSGTGGHNEQFF. Supplemented by reference TRBV7-7 and TRBJ2-1, the full variable domain reads GAGVSQSPRYKVTKRGQDVTLRCDPISSHATLYWYQQALGQGPEFLTYFNYEAQPDKSGLPSDRFSAERPEGSISTLTIQRTEQRDSAMYRCASSSGTGGHNEQFFGPGTRLTVL.

The chain links TRBV11-2 to TRBJ2-1; D gene uncertain. Trimming pared 4 bases from V and 2 bases from J, leaving 12 bases between. The CDR3 runs 15 residues. Germline assignment: CDR1 SGHAT and CDR2 FQNNGV. CDR3 residues: CASSSRLDPYNEQFF. The CDR3 bases are TGTGCCAGCAGCTCGCGGTTGGACCCCTACAATGAGCAGTTCTTC.

The gene calls are TRBV5-4 and TRBJ1-2, with a weak D call TRBD1 (6 bases). The CDR3 is 12 amino acids. Germline V gene data show CDR1 as SGHNT and CDR2 as YYREEE (reference sequence). V dropped 0 bases and J dropped 9 bases, with 9 bases sitting between them. The CDR3: CASSLGQVSYTF. CDR3 bases: TGTGCCAGCAGCTTGGGACAGGTTAGCTACACCTTC.

J is TRBJ2-7 and V is TRBV15, with 8 positions matching TRBD1. V trimming: 0 bases; J trimming: 7 bases; junction bases outside the gene matches: 8. Germline V gene lookup returns CDR1 LNHNV and CDR2 YYDKDF (reference sequence). CDR3 length equals 15 residues. The CDR3 region is CATSRDTTGAEEQYF. The CDR3 nucleotides are TGTGCCACCAGCAGAGATACGACAGGGGCGGAGGAGCAGTACTTC.

The chain couples TRBV4-1 to TRBJ1-1; D perhaps matches TRBD1 (6 bases). There are 14 residues in the CDR3. The germline CDR1 and CDR2 sequences are MGHRA and YSYEKL. Trimming removed 4 bases at V and 11 bases at J, with 20 bases between. The CDR3 nucleotides are TGCGCCAGCAGCCGGGAACGGGGGCTAGTAGGGGCTTTCTTT. It encodes CASSRERGLVGAFF.

The chain is built from TRBV7-3 and TRBJ2-1, with D perhaps assigned TRBD1 or TRBD2 (6 bases each). The CDR3 is 13 amino acids. Germline assignment: CDR1 SGHTA and CDR2 FQGTGA. V was trimmed by 5 bases and J by 9 bases, leaving 14 bases between them. The CDR3: CASSESRGGEQFF. The DNA for the CDR3 is TGTGCCAGCAGCGAGAGCAGGGGAGGTGAGCAGTTCTTC.

This clone was observed a single time. This chain connects TRBV7-8 to TRBJ1-5; TRBD1 is a possible D gene (5 bases). Germline CDR1 is SGHVS and CDR2 is FQNEAQ. This CDR3 spans 17 amino acids. Deletions cut 2 bases from V and 1 base from J, with 15 bases between. In DNA, the CDR3 is TGTGCCAGCAGCTTAAGGGGCTTAGGGATAAGCAATCAGCCCCAGCATTTT. It codes for CASSLRGLGISNQPQHF.

The V and J genes are TRBV5-6 and TRBJ2-7, with D hard to call. The CDR3 is 13 residues long. Germline V CDR1 and CDR2: SGHDT, YYEEEE. Trimming removed 4 bases at V and 4 bases at J, with 12 bases between. CDR3 region: CASSHLDGYEQYF. The CDR3 DNA follows: TGTGCCAGCAGCCACCTGGACGGTTACGAGCAGTACTTC.

This rearrangement joins TRBV6-1 to TRBJ1-4, with a possible D match to TRBD1 (6 bases). Germline CDR1 is MNHNS and CDR2 is SASEGT. The CDR3 runs 15 residues. V was shortened by 7 bases and J by 0 bases, with 12 bases between the two germline ends. The CDR3, as DNA: TGTGCCAGCAACCAGGGGAGTGCAACTAATGAAAAACTGTTTTTT. This translates into CASNQGSATNEKLFF.

CDR3 sequence (DNA): TGTGCCAGCAGCGTAAGCGGGGTCAAAGAGACCCAGTACTTC. Protein sequence: CASSVSGVKETQYF. This chain joins TRBV9 and TRBJ2-5; 7 nucleotides align to TRBD2. With V trimmed by 1 base and J by 3 bases, 3 bases remained unmatched. CDR1 is SGDLS, CDR2 YYNGEE, per germline. This CDR3 has 14 residues.

Comment on this clone: One end of the junction is discordant with germline, which a read error may explain. The chain carries TRBV11-3 and TRBJ2-7; 11 bases are a match to TRBD2. The CDR3 runs to 14 residues. CDR1 SGHNT and CDR2 YENEEA come from the germline V gene. The DNA of the CDR3 is TGTGCCAGCAGTTTAGCGGGGGGGATCTACGAGCAGTACTTC. Protein: CASSLAGGIYEQYF.